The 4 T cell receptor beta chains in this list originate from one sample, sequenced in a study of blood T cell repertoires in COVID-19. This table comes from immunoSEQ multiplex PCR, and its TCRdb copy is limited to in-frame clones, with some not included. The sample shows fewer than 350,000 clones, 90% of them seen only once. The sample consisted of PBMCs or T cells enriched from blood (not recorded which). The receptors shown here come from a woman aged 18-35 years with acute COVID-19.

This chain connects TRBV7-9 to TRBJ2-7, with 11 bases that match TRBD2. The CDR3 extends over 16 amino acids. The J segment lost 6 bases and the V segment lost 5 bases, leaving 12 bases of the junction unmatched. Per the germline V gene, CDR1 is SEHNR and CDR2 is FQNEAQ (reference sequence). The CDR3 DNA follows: TGTGCCAGCAGCCCCCCCGACGCCGGGACTAGCGGCGAGCAGTACTTC. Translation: CASSPPDAGTSGEQYF. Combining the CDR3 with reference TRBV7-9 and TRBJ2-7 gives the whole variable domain DTGVSQNPRHKITKRGQNVTFRCDPISEHNRLYWYRQTLGQGPEFLTYFQNEAQLEKSRLLSDRFSAERPKGSFSTLEIQRTEQGDSAMYLCASSPPDAGTSGEQYFGPGTRLTVT.

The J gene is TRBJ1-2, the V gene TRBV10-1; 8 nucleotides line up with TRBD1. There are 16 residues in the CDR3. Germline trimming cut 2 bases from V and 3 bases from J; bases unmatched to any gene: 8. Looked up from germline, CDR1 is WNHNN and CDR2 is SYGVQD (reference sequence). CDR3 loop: CASSEPGQVLYYGYTF. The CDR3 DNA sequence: TGCGCCAGCAGTGAGCCGGGACAGGTTTTATACTATGGCTACACCTTC.

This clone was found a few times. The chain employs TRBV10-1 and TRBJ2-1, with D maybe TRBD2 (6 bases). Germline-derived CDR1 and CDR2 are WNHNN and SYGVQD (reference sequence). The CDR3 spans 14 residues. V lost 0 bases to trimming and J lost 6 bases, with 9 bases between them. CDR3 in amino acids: CASSESGGSNEQFF. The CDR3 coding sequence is TGCGCCAGCAGTGAGTCCGGGGGATCCAATGAGCAGTTCTTC.

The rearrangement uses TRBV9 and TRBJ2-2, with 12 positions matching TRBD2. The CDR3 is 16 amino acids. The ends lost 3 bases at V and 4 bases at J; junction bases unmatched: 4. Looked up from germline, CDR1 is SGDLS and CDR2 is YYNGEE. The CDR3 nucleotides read TGTGCCAGCAGCGCGTCTAGCGGGAGGGCCACCGGGGAGCTGTTTTTT. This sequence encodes CASSASSGRATGELFF.